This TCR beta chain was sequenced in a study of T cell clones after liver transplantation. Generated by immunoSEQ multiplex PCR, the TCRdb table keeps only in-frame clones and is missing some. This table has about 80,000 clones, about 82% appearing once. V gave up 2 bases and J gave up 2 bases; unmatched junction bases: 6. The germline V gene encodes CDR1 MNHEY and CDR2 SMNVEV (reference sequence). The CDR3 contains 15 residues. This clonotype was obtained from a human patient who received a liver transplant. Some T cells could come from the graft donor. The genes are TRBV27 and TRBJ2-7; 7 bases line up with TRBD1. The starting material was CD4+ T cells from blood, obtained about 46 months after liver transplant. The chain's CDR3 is CASSLEGRGTYEQYF. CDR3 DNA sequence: TGTGCCAGCAGTTTAGAGGGCAGGGGGACCTACGAGCAGTACTTC.